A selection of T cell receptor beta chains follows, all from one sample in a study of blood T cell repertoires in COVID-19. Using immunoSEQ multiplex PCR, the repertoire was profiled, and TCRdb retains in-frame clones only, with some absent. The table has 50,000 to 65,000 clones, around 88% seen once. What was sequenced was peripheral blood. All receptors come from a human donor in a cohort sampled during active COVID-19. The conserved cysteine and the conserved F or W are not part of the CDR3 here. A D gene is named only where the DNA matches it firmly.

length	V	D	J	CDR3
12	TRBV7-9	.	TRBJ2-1	ASSLEGRLNEQF
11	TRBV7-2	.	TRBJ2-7	ASSLIPGYEQY
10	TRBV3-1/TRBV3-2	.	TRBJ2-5	ASSQDQETQY
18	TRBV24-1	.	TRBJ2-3	ATSDLLPNRGPPSTDTQY
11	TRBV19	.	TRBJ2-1	ASSPFGQNEQF
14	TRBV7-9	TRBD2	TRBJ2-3	ASSFGTSGSTDTQY
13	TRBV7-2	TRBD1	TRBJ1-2	ASSPRTGTNYGYT
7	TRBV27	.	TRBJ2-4	ASTSIQY
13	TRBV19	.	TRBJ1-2	ASHDPGQILYGYT
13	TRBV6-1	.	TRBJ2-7	ASSKALASPYEQY
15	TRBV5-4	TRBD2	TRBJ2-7	ASSRLTTSGSPYEQY
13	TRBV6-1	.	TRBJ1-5	ASSEQGRGGQPQH
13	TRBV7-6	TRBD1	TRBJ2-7	ASSLAQGADYEQY
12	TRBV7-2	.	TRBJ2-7	ASSPQTGSYEQY
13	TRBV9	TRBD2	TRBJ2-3	ASSGLAGGTDTQY
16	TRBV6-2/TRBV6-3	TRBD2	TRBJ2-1	ASSSRRTSGRATNEQF
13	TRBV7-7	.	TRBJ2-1	ASSLGRGSYNEQF
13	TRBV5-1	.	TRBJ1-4	ASSLAGGTNEKLF